The rows below give T cell receptor beta chains drawn from one sample of a study of cytomegalovirus exposure and HLA in healthy donors. Only in-frame clones appear in the TCRdb table, and some are missing; sequencing was by immunoSEQ multiplex PCR. The table records 120,000 or so clones, 83% of them present only once. The material sequenced was PBMCs. Receptors were obtained from a middle-aged woman in good health and CMV-seropositive. Each CDR3 is given with its conserved first and last residue. The D gene is left open where the match is weak. Clone size is shown for a subset of rows, as once, few, many or a class of expanded clone.

NA | TRBJ2-1 | TRBV5-1 | NA | TGCGCCAGCAGCCGAACCGGACTACTCGACTACAATGAGCAGTTCTTC | CASSRTGLLDYNEQFF
once | TRBJ1-2 | TRBV7-9 | NA | TGTGCCAGCAGCTTTGAGGGTTTGAGCTATGGCTACACCTTC | CASSFEGLSYGYTF
NA | TRBJ2-2 | TRBV11-2 | TRBD2 | TGTGCCAGCAGCTTAGTTACCGGGAGGGCCGGGGAGCTGTTTTTT | CASSLVTGRAGELFF
NA | TRBJ2-3 | TRBV19 | NA | TGTGCCAGTAGTATTGGGAGGTACACAGATACGCAGTATTTT | CASSIGRYTDTQYF
few | TRBJ1-2 | TRBV5-8 | TRBD1 | TGTGCCAGCAGGCTACCGGGACAGGGTACTGGCTACACCTTC | CASRLPGQGTGYTF
NA | TRBJ1-4 | TRBV7-3 | NA | TGTGCCAGCAGCCTCGGGGGAACTAATGAAAAACTGTTTTTT | CASSLGGTNEKLFF
NA | TRBJ2-3 | TRBV10-2 | NA | TGCGCCAGCAGTGGACTAGTAGGAAAAGATACGCAGTATTTT | CASSGLVGKDTQYF
NA | TRBJ1-2 | TRBV27 | TRBD1 | TGTGCCAGCAGTTTAGTTGGACAGGGGCGATTAGCTAACTATGGCTACACCTTC | CASSLVGQGRLANYGYTF
NA | TRBJ2-3 | TRBV30 | TRBD2 | TGTGCCTGGAGCGGGGGGGGAAGCGGGAGGGCCGGTCCAGATACGCAGTATTTT | CAWSGGGSGRAGPDTQYF
NA | TRBJ2-7 | TRBV4-1 | NA | TGCGCCAGCAGCCAAGGTTCGCAGGGGTACGAGCAGTACTTC | CASSQGSQGYEQYF
NA | TRBJ1-2 | TRBV2 | NA | TGTGCCAGCAGTGATGGCAGCTATGGCTACACCTTC | CASSDGSYGYTF
NA | TRBJ2-3 | TRBV19 | TRBD2 | TGTGCCACGACGGCCCTTACTAGCGGGATGGGTACGCAGTATTTT | CATTALTSGMGTQYF
NA | TRBJ2-1 | TRBV21-1 | NA | TGTGCCAGCAGCAAAGGAGCCCGAATTAGCGGGACGGACTCCTACAATGAGCAGTTCTTC | CASSKGARISGTDSYNEQFF
NA | TRBJ2-1 | TRBV4-3 | TRBD2 | TGCGCCAGCAGCCAAGAACGGCTAGCGGGAGTAAGCTCCTACAATGAGCAGTTCTTC | CASSQERLAGVSSYNEQFF
once | TRBJ1-1 | TRBV7-9 | NA | TGTGCCAGCAGCCTGCAGTGGGGGGTCGCTGAAGCTTTCTTT | CASSLQWGVAEAFF
few | TRBJ2-2 | TRBV19 | TRBD1 | TGTGCCGGAAGACAGGGGGCTTTTACCGGGGAGCTGTTTTTT | CAGRQGAFTGELFF
NA | TRBJ1-2 | TRBV19 | NA | TGTGCCAGTAGTATTTCCCTAAACCCTATCTATGGCTACACCTTC | CASSISLNPIYGYTF
NA | TRBJ2-3 | TRBV7-9 | NA | TGTGCCAGCAGCTTATGGCAGACTACCACAGATACGCAGTATTTT | CASSLWQTTTDTQYF
NA | TRBJ2-4 | TRBV18 | TRBD1 | TGTGCCAGCTCAGAGGACAGGTCCATAGCCAAAAACATTCAGTACTTC | CASSEDRSIAKNIQYF
NA | TRBJ2-1 | TRBV5-6 | TRBD2 | TGTGCCAGCAGCGCTGGACTAGCGGGAAATGAGCAGTTCTTC | CASSAGLAGNEQFF
NA | TRBJ1-4 | TRBV6-4 | TRBD1 | TGTGCCAGCAGGGGGGACAGGGGGACAACTAATGAAAAACTGTTTTTT | CASRGDRGTTNEKLFF
NA | TRBJ2-7 | TRBV25-1 | TRBD2 | TGTGCCAGCAGTATCGGTAGCGGGAGCTACGAGCAGTACTTC | CASSIGSGSYEQYF
NA | TRBJ1-5 | TRBV19 | NA | TGTGCCAGTAGTACCTCCTCGTACAGTCAGCCCCAGCATTTT | CASSTSSYSQPQHF
NA | TRBJ2-1 | TRBV13 | NA | TGTGCCAGCAGCTCCTGGTTTAGCTCCTACAATGAGCAGTTCTTC | CASSSWFSSYNEQFF
NA | TRBJ2-7 | TRBV7-9 | TRBD2 | TGTGCCAGCAGCTCGGGACTAGCGGGGGCCTACGAGCAGTACTTC | CASSSGLAGAYEQYF
NA | TRBJ2-5 | TRBV18 | NA | TGTGCCAGCTCACCATCGGACAGCCAAGAGACCCAGTACTTC | CASSPSDSQETQYF
NA | TRBJ2-3 | TRBV15 | NA | TGTGCCACCAGCAGAGATCGAGGACTTACGCAGTATTTT | CATSRDRGLTQYF
NA | TRBJ2-3 | TRBV7-8 | TRBD2 | TGTGCCAGCAGCCTGGGGACTAGCGGGAGGGGCCAGCATACGCAGTATTTT | CASSLGTSGRGQHTQYF
few | TRBJ2-5 | TRBV5-1 | NA | TGCGCCAGCAGCTTGGAGGGACAAGGAGGGACCCAGTACTTC | CASSLEGQGGTQYF
NA | TRBJ1-2 | TRBV30 | NA | TGTGCCTGGAGTGTACGTTTCCGGGGCTACACCTTC | CAWSVRFRGYTF
once | TRBJ2-5 | TRBV27 | TRBD2 | TGTGCCAGCAGTTCCCGGGTAGCGGGAGGCCGTGGGGAGACCCAGTACTTC | CASSSRVAGGRGETQYF
NA | TRBJ2-3 | TRBV27 | TRBD2 | TGTGCCAGCAGTTTAGGGTTCGGGGGGGCGGGGGATACGCAGTATTTT | CASSLGFGGAGDTQYF
NA | TRBJ2-5 | TRBV5-1 | TRBD2 | TGCGCCAGCAGCGAACTAGCGGGCGCAGAGACCCAGTACTTC | CASSELAGAETQYF
NA | TRBJ2-7 | TRBV7-9 | NA | TGTGCCAGCAGCTCCCGGGACACCTACGAGCAGTACTTC | CASSSRDTYEQYF
once | TRBJ2-6 | TRBV5-1 | NA | TGCGCCAGCAGTCTGGGAGAGACTGGGGCCAACGTCCTGACTTTC | CASSLGETGANVLTF
once | TRBJ1-5 | TRBV6-5 | NA | TGTGCCAGCAGTTACTCCCCGACGGGTGGCGGGCAGCCCCAGCATTTT | CASSYSPTGGGQPQHF
NA | TRBJ1-2 | TRBV5-4 | NA | TGTGCCAGCAGCTTGGTCGGGGAGCCCTATGGCTACACCTTC | CASSLVGEPYGYTF